The next 13 T cell receptor beta chains were all read from a single sample in a study of CD8 T cells in ankylosing spondylitis. Study results and limitations: Within ankylosing spondylitis blood, a TCR beta motif made up of several highly homologous variants appeared to be characteristic.

TCRdb ran MiXCR on the 5' RACE reads and lists one entry per CDR3 protein. This table holds hundreds of thousands of distinct CDR3 sequences, 12% found once. Antigen specificity for these receptors is unknown. Sequencing used blood, either unsorted or a sorted T cell fraction (not recorded which). The receptors stem from a male donor with ankylosing spondylitis.

This chain joins TRBV20-1 and TRBJ2-7; 8 bases fit TRBD2. The CDR3 runs 15 residues. Per germline, CDR1 DFQATT and CDR2 SNEGSKA (reference sequence). V was pared by 3 bases and J by 3 bases, with 10 bases of the junction left unmatched. CDR3 DNA sequence: TGCAGTGCTAGCCCCTATAGCGGGACGCTCTACGAGCAGTACTTC. Its translation: CSASPYSGTLYEQYF.

This clonotype was detected a few times. V and J are TRBV7-9 and TRBJ2-1; weak D call: TRBD1 (5 bases). CDR3 length equals 16 residues. CDR1 SEHNR and CDR2 FQNEAQ come from the germline V gene (reference sequence). Between the trimmed V and J ends, which lost 5 bases and 8 bases, there was a span of 22 bases. As DNA, the CDR3 is TGTGCCAGCAGCCAGTGGGCCTGGGGCAACAACGATGAGCAGTTCTTC. The encoded protein is CASSQWAWGNNDEQFF.

The chain combines TRBV12-5 with TRBJ2-5; D is unclear. Germline lookup yields CDR1 LGHNT and CDR2 FRNRAP. This CDR3 has 14 residues. The V and J ends lost 1 base and 2 bases respectively, with 8 bases between them. The DNA of the CDR3 is TGTGCTAGTGGTTTGGGGACGACACAAGAGACCCAGTACTTC. Translating it yields CASGLGTTQETQYF.

This clonotype was seen a few times. This chain joins TRBV7-2 and TRBJ2-1; D is possibly TRBD1 (5 bases). CDR1 and CDR2 from the germline V gene are SGHTA and FQGNSA. This CDR3 has 14 amino acids. V was clipped by 3 bases and J by 6 bases, with 12 bases between them. The CDR3 sequence is CASSFRQGSNEQFF. The DNA for the CDR3 is TGTGCCAGCAGCTTTCGGCAGGGAAGCAATGAGCAGTTCTTC.

Only a few counts were recorded for this clonotype. V and J are TRBV9 and TRBJ1-1; D unresolved. Germline V gene data show CDR1 as SGDLS and CDR2 as YYNGEE. Trimming removed 4 bases from V and 0 bases from J, with 10 bases in between. The CDR3 has 14 residues. The CDR3 region is CASSSRPLNTEAFF. The CDR3, as DNA: TGTGCCAGCAGCTCGAGACCGCTGAACACTGAAGCTTTCTTT.

A few counts support this clonotype. This chain uses TRBV5-1 with TRBJ2-1; TRBD2 matches 12 bases. Germline CDR1 reads SGHRS; CDR2 reads YFSETQ. The ends lost 4 bases at V and 9 bases at J; junction bases unmatched: 2. The CDR3 spans 13 residues. The CDR3 DNA sequence: TGCGCCAGCAGCAAGGGACTAGCGGGTGAGCAGTTCTTC. The encoded protein is CASSKGLAGEQFF.

The chain has TRBV11-2 and TRBJ2-2; 7 bases agree with TRBD2. With 5 bases clipped from V and 5 bases from J, the junction kept 20 bases outside the gene matches. Germline values: CDR1 SGHAT, CDR2 FQNNGV. The CDR3 covers 19 residues. The CDR3 here is CASSHRGFYGGIGTGELFF. For the CDR3, the DNA is TGTGCCAGCAGCCATCGCGGTTTTTACGGGGGGATTGGGACCGGGGAGCTGTTTTTT.

The chain employs TRBV15 and TRBJ2-1; tentatively, D is TRBD1 (5 bases). The CDR3 extends over 16 amino acids. Trimming cost V 0 bases and J 6 bases, with 15 bases left between them. Germline V gives CDR1 LNHNV, CDR2 YYDKDF (reference sequence). CDR3 sequence: CATSRDRQSRSNEQFF. The CDR3 DNA is TGTGCCACCAGCAGAGATCGACAGAGTAGGAGCAATGAGCAGTTCTTC.

On this clonotype itself: The junction differs from germline at one of its ends, possibly a read error. The CDR3 region has the DNA TGTGCCAGCAGCTTAGTGAGTAATCTAGCGGGATTAAATGGGCAGTTCTTC. It codes for CASSLVSNLAGLNGQFF. V is TRBV7-9 and J is TRBJ2-1; 9 nucleotides match TRBD2. Germline V gene data show CDR1 as SEHNR and CDR2 as FQNEAQ (reference sequence). The CDR3 runs to 17 residues.

This clonotype was found a few times. V gene TRBV12-3 or TRBV12-4 combines with J gene TRBJ1-2; TRBD1 matches 7 bases. V trimming: 3 bases; J trimming: 2 bases; junction bases outside the gene matches: 3. The CDR3 extends over 14 amino acids. The DNA for the CDR3 is TGTGCCAGCAGTTTTGACAGGGCGAACTATGGCTACACCTTC. As protein: CASSFDRANYGYTF.

V usage is TRBV3-1 and J usage is TRBJ2-7; TRBD2 might be the D (7 bases). The CDR3 extends over 14 amino acids. Per the germline V gene, CDR1 is LGHDT and CDR2 is YNNKEL (reference sequence). Deletions cut 3 bases from V and 6 bases from J, with 15 bases between. For the CDR3, the DNA is TGTGCCAGCAGCCATTCTCGGGGGGCCGGCGAGCAGTACTTC. Its protein is CASSHSRGAGEQYF.

This clonotype came up a few times. The chain joins TRBV18 to TRBJ2-3; a possible D gene is TRBD2 (6 bases). V was shortened by 0 bases and J by 4 bases, with 8 bases between the two germline ends. Germline-derived CDR1 and CDR2 are KGHSH and LQKENI. The CDR3 contains 14 residues. The chain's CDR3 is CASSPPGGADTQYF. For the CDR3, the DNA is TGTGCCAGCTCACCACCGGGCGGGGCAGATACGCAGTATTTT. The full variable domain, its missing parts supplied by reference TRBV18 and TRBJ2-3, is NAGVMQNPRHLVRRRGQEARLRCSPMKGHSHVYWYRQLPEEGLKFMVYLQKENIIDESGMPKERFSAEFPKEGPSILRIQQVVRGDSAAYFCASSPPGGADTQYFGPGTRLTVL.

This clonotype came up many times. This sequence joins TRBV12-3 or TRBV12-4 and TRBJ2-7; D gene uncertain. The CDR3 loop spans 13 amino acids. With 3 bases removed from V and 0 bases from J, the gap between germline ends came to 6 bases. The CDR3 here is CASSFEVSYEQYF. CDR3 nucleotide sequence: TGTGCCAGCAGTTTTGAGGTCTCCTACGAGCAGTACTTC.